This T cell receptor (beta chain) was documented in a study of early T cells in non-severe SARS-CoV-2 infection. Study-wide findings and caveats: Anti-spike CD8 responses were favored by VDJdb matching, which missed private and CD4 specificities.

Germline CDR1 and CDR2: SGHRS and YFSETQ. V was pared by 4 bases and J by 8 bases, with 13 bases between. The CDR3 contains 13 residues. One entry per CDR3 protein results from TCRdb running MiXCR on the 5' RACE reads. The sample contains 35,000 to 50,000 distinct CDR3 sequences, 23% of which appear only once. About this clonotype: Its antigen is unknown.

This clonotype originated in an adult who was a healthcare worker with PCR-confirmed SARS-CoV-2 infection or an uninfected control (not recorded which). The starting material was whole blood, obtained at baseline. The rearrangement joins TRBV5-1 to TRBJ2-1; tentative D call: TRBD2 (6 bases). CDR3 amino acids: CASSIAWGDEQFF. The CDR3 DNA reads as TGCGCCAGCAGCATCGCTTGGGGGGATGAGCAGTTCTTC.